The 28 T cell receptor beta chains presented below share a single source sample, sequenced in a study of patients and donors after allogeneic stem cell transplantation. TCRdb reanalysed the RT-PCR reads using MiXCR and keeps one entry per CDR3 protein. The sample records about 150,000 distinct CDR3 sequences, over 35% being singletons. Sequencing used blood, either unsorted or a sorted T cell fraction (not recorded which). All receptors derive from a human donor who was either an allogeneic HSCT recipient or a stem cell or donor lymphocyte infusion donor (not recorded which). It is not recorded whose cells these are; they may come from a transplant donor.

The genes are TRBV7-2 and TRBJ2-1; D gene ambiguous. This CDR3 has 15 amino acids. Germline V CDR1 and CDR2: SGHTA, FQGNSA. V lost 5 bases to trimming and J lost 7 bases, with 18 bases between them. The CDR3 bases are TGTGCCAGCAGCCCCCCGAGAAGAGAAGGGAATGAGCAGTTCTTC. Its protein is CASSPPRREGNEQFF.

The chain is built from TRBV20-1 and TRBJ1-5; a weak D match, TRBD1 (5 bases). Germline V gene lookup returns CDR1 DFQATT and CDR2 SNEGSKA (reference sequence). The CDR3 covers 18 residues. V lost 0 bases to trimming and J lost 0 bases, with 18 bases between them. CDR3: CSARDFQVWDHSNQPQHF. The CDR3 DNA follows: TGCAGTGCTAGAGATTTTCAGGTGTGGGACCATAGCAATCAGCCCCAGCATTTT.

This clonotype was seen only a few times. The J gene is TRBJ2-2, the V gene TRBV20-1, with TRBD1 as a possible D gene (6 bases). With 6 bases removed from V and 3 bases from J, the gap between germline ends came to 14 bases. This CDR3 has 14 residues. Germline loops: CDR1 DFQATT, CDR2 SNEGSKA (reference sequence). Written as DNA, the CDR3 is TGCAGTGCCCTGGGTCCAGGGGACACCGGGGAGCTGTTTTTT. Its translation is CSALGPGDTGELFF.

This clonotype came up a few times. V usage is TRBV2 and J usage is TRBJ2-5, with no clear D. CDR1 and CDR2 from the germline V gene are SNHLY and FYNNEI. Trimming removed 2 bases from V and 3 bases from J, with 13 bases in between. The CDR3 loop spans 15 amino acids. This chain's CDR3 is CASSETRLGEETQYF. CDR3 coding DNA: TGTGCCAGCAGTGAAACCCGTCTGGGTGAAGAGACCCAGTACTTC.

The CDR3 sequence is CATSRGVGTDTQYF. The CDR3 bases are TGTGCCACCTCGCGGGGGGTTGGCACAGATACGCAGTATTTT. V usage is TRBV6-5 and J usage is TRBJ2-3; 8 bases fit TRBD2. This CDR3 region has 14 residues. V dropped 10 bases and J dropped 1; count of bases not matched to a gene: 7. Per germline, CDR1 MNHEY and CDR2 SVGAGI.

This chain links TRBV27 with TRBJ1-2; 9 positions agree with TRBD1. The CDR3 contains 17 residues. Germline loops: CDR1 MNHEY, CDR2 SMNVEV (reference sequence). V was pared by 0 bases and J by 2 bases, with 7 bases of the junction left unmatched. CDR3 in amino acids: CASSLSHPGQGNYGYTF. The CDR3 bases are TGTGCCAGCAGTTTATCGCACCCGGGACAGGGCAACTATGGCTACACCTTC.

The chain carries TRBV29-1 and TRBJ1-2, with TRBD1 matching over 10 bases. The CDR3 is 13 residues long. V lost 4 bases to trimming and J lost 5 bases; unmatched junction nucleotides: 4. The V gene's germline CDR1 is SQVTM and CDR2 ANQGSEA. In DNA, the CDR3 is TGCAGCGTTGCGGGGGGACAGGGGTATGGCTACACCTTC. Its protein product is CSVAGGQGYGYTF.

The rearrangement joins TRBV28 to TRBJ2-7; D possibly matches TRBD1 or TRBD2 (5 bases each). Between the trimmed V and J ends, which lost 4 bases and 0 bases, there was a span of 16 bases. The CDR3 sequence is 16 residues long. Germline values: CDR1 MDHEN, CDR2 SYDVKM. This chain's CDR3 is CASSSQPTRGSYEQYV. The CDR3 DNA follows: TGTGCCAGCAGTTCCCAACCCACGAGGGGCTCCTACGAGCAGTACGTC.

The chain combines TRBV9 with TRBJ2-3, with 12 positions matching TRBD2. The V and J ends lost 0 bases and 5 bases, in that order; junction bases with no gene match: 4. Per the germline V gene, CDR1 is SGDLS and CDR2 is YYNGEE. The CDR3 runs to 16 residues. CDR3 bases: TGTGCCAGCAGCGTAGCCCTAGCGGGGGGGAAAGATACGCAGTATTTT. Protein sequence: CASSVALAGGKDTQYF.

The V gene is TRBV27, the J gene TRBJ1-5; D is uncertain. V lost 2 bases and J lost 2, with 7 bases in between. The CDR3 totals 14 residues. Per the germline V gene, CDR1 is MNHEY and CDR2 is SMNVEV (reference sequence). The DNA of the CDR3 is TGTGCCAGCAGTTTAAGAATGGGCAATCAGCCCCAGCATTTT. As protein: CASSLRMGNQPQHF.

The rearrangement links TRBV7-9 to TRBJ2-3; 8 bases align to TRBD2. Germline V gene sequence: CDR1 SEHNR, CDR2 FQNEAQ (reference sequence). CDR3 length: 15 residues. The J segment lost 2 bases and the V segment lost 5 bases, leaving 6 bases of the junction unmatched. CDR3 sequence: CASSKTSGATDTQYF. Written as DNA, the CDR3 is TGTGCCAGCAGCAAAACTAGCGGAGCCACAGATACGCAGTATTTT.

J is TRBJ1-2 and V is TRBV6-6, with D unclear. CDR3 length equals 17 residues. Per germline, CDR1 MNHNY and CDR2 SVGAGI (reference sequence). The V and J ends lost 7 bases and 0 bases respectively, with 21 bases between them. The DNA for the CDR3 is TGTGCCAGCACCCAAGTCCGAGGGTTCTCGGCTAACTATGGCTACACCTTC. Amino acid sequence: CASTQVRGFSANYGYTF.

This clonotype was detected only a few times. This chain connects TRBV7-6 to TRBJ1-1; D is ambiguous. Germline V CDR1 and CDR2: SGHVS, FNYEAQ. CDR3 length equals 13 residues. V lost 2 bases, J lost 10 bases, and 14 bases lay in between. This chain's CDR3 is CASSLRRQDGAFF. The CDR3 nucleotides are TGTGCCAGCAGCTTAAGGAGGCAGGATGGAGCTTTCTTT.

The J gene is TRBJ1-1, the V gene TRBV4-1; TRBD1 agrees at 8 bases. V lost 0 bases to trimming and J lost 4 bases; unmatched junction nucleotides: 7. CDR3 size: 16 residues. Germline CDR1 reads MGHRA; CDR2 reads YSYEKL. This CDR3 is CASSQDPGGAITEAFF. CDR3 bases: TGCGCCAGCAGCCAAGATCCAGGGGGCGCGATCACTGAAGCTTTCTTT.

This clonotype was counted a few times. The chain carries TRBV27 and TRBJ1-5; 8 bases fit TRBD1. With V trimmed by 8 bases and J by 3 bases, 6 bases remained unmatched. The germline CDR1 and CDR2 sequences are MNHEY and SMNVEV (reference sequence). The CDR3 is 14 residues long. CDR3 loop: CASWGQDLNQPQHF. DNA for the CDR3: TGTGCCAGCTGGGGACAGGACCTCAATCAGCCCCAGCATTTT.

The rearrangement uses TRBV7-8 and TRBJ2-1; D ambiguous. This CDR3 contains 13 residues. V lost 6 bases, J lost 2 bases, and 8 bases lay in between. Germline CDR1 and CDR2: SGHVS and FQNEAQ. The CDR3 DNA is TGTGCCAGCAGACATGGGACCTACAATGAGCAGTTCTTC. Protein product: CASRHGTYNEQFF.

The J gene is TRBJ1-2, the V gene TRBV9; no clear D. Germline CDR1 is SGDLS and CDR2 is YYNGEE. The ends were cut back, 0 bases at V and 7 bases at J, with 7 bases in the middle. The CDR3 has 12 amino acids. As DNA, the CDR3 is TGTGCCAGCAGCGTAGAGAAGTCTGGCTACACCTTC. It yields the protein CASSVEKSGYTF.

The J gene is TRBJ1-5, the V gene TRBV6-2 or TRBV6-3, with D uncertain. Between the trimmed V and J ends, which lost 2 bases and 6 bases, there was a span of 5 bases. Looked up from germline, CDR1 is MNHEY and CDR2 is SVGEGT. The CDR3 sequence is 12 residues long. CDR3 nucleotide sequence: TGTGCCAGCAGTTACGAGGGTCAGCCCCAGCATTTT. The encoded protein is CASSYEGQPQHF.

This clonotype showed up many times. The V and J genes are TRBV7-9 and TRBJ1-2; D gene unclear. Germline V CDR1 and CDR2: SEHNR, FQNEAQ (reference sequence). Trimming took 5 bases from V and 5 from J, leaving 3 bases between them. This CDR3 is built from 10 residues. The CDR3 DNA is TGTGCCAGCAGCGAATATGGCTACACCTTC. Encoded protein: CASSEYGYTF. The entire variable domain, with the rest obtained from reference TRBV7-9 and TRBJ1-2, is as follows: DTGVSQNPRHKITKRGQNVTFRCDPISEHNRLYWYRQTLGQGPEFLTYFQNEAQLEKSRLLSDRFSAERPKGSFSTLEIQRTEQGDSAMYLCASSEYGYTFGSGTRLTVV.

This chain links TRBV12-3 or TRBV12-4 with TRBJ1-5; D remains ambiguous. CDR3 length: 13 residues. The V gene lost 1 base and the J gene lost 6 bases, with 7 bases spanning the gap. CDR3 loop: CASSLEGSQPQHF. CDR3 nucleotides: TGTGCCAGCAGTTTAGAGGGAAGTCAGCCCCAGCATTTT.

This clonotype occurred a few times. CDR3 bases: TGTGCCAGCAGCCCACCCCGGAGAAACACTGAAGCTTTCTTT. Amino acids: CASSPPRRNTEAFF. The chain has TRBV3-1 and TRBJ1-1, with D unclear. The germline V gene encodes CDR1 LGHDT and CDR2 YNNKEL (reference sequence). The V end lost 4 bases, the J end lost 2 bases, and 11 bases lay between the germline ends. The length of the CDR3 is 14 residues.

The rearrangement joins TRBV28 to TRBJ1-5, with D maybe TRBD1 (5 bases). CDR1 and CDR2 from the germline V gene are MDHEN and SYDVKM. The CDR3 loop spans 13 amino acids. V was shortened by 7 bases and J by 4 bases, with 11 bases between the two germline ends. Written as DNA, the CDR3 is TGTGCCAGCAATAACAGGAGAAATCAGCCCCAGCATTTT. Translated: CASNNRRNQPQHF.

This clonotype occurred a few times. The V gene is TRBV12-3 or TRBV12-4, the J gene TRBJ1-2; D unresolved. The CDR3 runs to 16 residues. Between the trimmed V and J ends, which lost 1 base and 2 bases, there was a span of 14 bases. CDR3 amino acids: CASSLGGAYPNYGYTF. The CDR3 DNA sequence: TGTGCCAGCAGTTTAGGAGGCGCCTACCCAAACTATGGCTACACCTTC.

The rearrangement joins TRBV6-6 to TRBJ1-2; D is unclear. Germline values: CDR1 MNHNY, CDR2 SVGAGI (reference sequence). V was pared by 5 bases and J by 5 bases, with 12 bases between. This CDR3 has 13 amino acids. CDR3 coding DNA: TGTGCCAGCAGTCCGGACGGCTGGTATGGCTACACCTTC. It yields the protein CASSPDGWYGYTF.

The V and J genes are TRBV3-1 and TRBJ1-6; TRBD1 might be the D (5 bases). The V and J ends lost 1 base and 9 bases respectively, with 13 bases between them. The CDR3 is 15 amino acids. Germline V gives CDR1 LGHDT, CDR2 YNNKEL (reference sequence). CDR3: CASSQGRGRASPLHF. CDR3 DNA sequence: TGTGCCAGCAGCCAAGGACGGGGGAGGGCTTCACCCCTCCACTTT.

This clonotype was seen a handful of times. V usage is TRBV5-1 and J usage is TRBJ1-6; D unresolved. The CDR3 is made up of 13 amino acids. The germline V gene encodes CDR1 SGHRS and CDR2 YFSETQ. V was shortened by 2 bases and J by 5 bases, with 5 bases between the two germline ends. The CDR3 reads CASSFVNNSPLHF. The CDR3 DNA follows: TGCGCCAGCAGCTTTGTCAATAATTCACCCCTCCACTTT.

The chain combines TRBV5-5 with TRBJ2-2, with a possible D match to TRBD2 (5 bases). This CDR3 is 14 amino acids long. Germline V gives CDR1 SGHKS, CDR2 YYEKEE (reference sequence). With 0 bases removed from V and 9 bases from J, the gap between germline ends came to 12 bases. CDR3 sequence (DNA): TGTGCCAGCAGCTTGGTCGGTGGGGAGAGGGAGCTGTTTTTT. Translated, it gives CASSLVGGERELFF.

This sequence joins TRBV24-1 and TRBJ2-5; 10 bases map to TRBD1. V was pared by 2 bases and J by 4 bases, with 3 bases of the junction left unmatched. Germline CDR1 is KGHDR and CDR2 is SFDVKD. This CDR3 is 15 amino acids long. DNA of the CDR3: TGTGCCACCAGTGATTGGGACAGGGGAGCAGAGACCCAGTACTTC. It is translated as CATSDWDRGAETQYF.